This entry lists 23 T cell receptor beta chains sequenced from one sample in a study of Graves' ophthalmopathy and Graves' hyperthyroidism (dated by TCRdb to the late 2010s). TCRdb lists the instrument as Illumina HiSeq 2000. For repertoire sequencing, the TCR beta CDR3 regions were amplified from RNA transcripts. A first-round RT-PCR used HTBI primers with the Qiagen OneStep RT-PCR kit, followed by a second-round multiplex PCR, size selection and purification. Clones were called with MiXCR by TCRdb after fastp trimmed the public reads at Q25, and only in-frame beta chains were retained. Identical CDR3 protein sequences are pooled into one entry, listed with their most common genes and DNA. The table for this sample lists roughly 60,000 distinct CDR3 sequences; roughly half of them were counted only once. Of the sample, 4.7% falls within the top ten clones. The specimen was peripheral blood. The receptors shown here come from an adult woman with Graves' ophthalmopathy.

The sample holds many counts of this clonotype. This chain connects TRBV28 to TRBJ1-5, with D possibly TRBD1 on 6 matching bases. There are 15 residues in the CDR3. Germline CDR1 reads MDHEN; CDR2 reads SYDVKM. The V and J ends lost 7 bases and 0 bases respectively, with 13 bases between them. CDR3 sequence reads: CASTVQGDSNQPQHF. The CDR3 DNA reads TGTGCCAGCACCGTACAGGGAGATAGCAATCAGCCCCAGCATTTT.

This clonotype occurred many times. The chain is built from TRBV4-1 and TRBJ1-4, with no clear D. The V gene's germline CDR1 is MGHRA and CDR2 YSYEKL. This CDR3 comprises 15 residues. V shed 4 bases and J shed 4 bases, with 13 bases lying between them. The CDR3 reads CASSPGGRYNEKLFF. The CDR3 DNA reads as TGCGCCAGCAGCCCAGGTGGCAGATATAATGAAAAACTGTTTTTT.

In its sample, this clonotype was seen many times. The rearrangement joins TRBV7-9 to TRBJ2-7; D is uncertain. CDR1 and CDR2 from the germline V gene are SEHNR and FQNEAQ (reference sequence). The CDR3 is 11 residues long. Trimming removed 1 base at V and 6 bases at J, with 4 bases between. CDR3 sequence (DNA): TGTGCCAGCAGCTTAGTTGGCGAGCAGTACTTC. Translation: CASSLVGEQYF.

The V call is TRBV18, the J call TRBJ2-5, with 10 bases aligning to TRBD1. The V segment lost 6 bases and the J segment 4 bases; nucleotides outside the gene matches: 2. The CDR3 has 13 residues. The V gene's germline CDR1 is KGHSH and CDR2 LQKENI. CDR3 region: CASSRDRGETQYF. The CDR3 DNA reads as TGTGCCAGCTCCCGGGACAGGGGAGAGACCCAGTACTTC.

The CDR3 coding sequence is TGTGCCAGCTCACCACTCAGGGCTGGAAACATTCAGTACTTC. As protein: CASSPLRAGNIQYF. This rearrangement joins TRBV18 to TRBJ2-4, with D perhaps matching TRBD1 (5 bases). The CDR3 contains 14 residues. The germline CDR1 and CDR2 sequences are KGHSH and LQKENI. Trimming removed 1 base from V and 6 bases from J, with 10 bases in between.

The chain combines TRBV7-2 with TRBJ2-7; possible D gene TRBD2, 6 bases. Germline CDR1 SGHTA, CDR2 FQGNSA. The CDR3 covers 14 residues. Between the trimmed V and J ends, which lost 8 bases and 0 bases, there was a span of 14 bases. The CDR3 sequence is CASSAGTFSYEQYF. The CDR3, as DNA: TGTGCCAGCTCGGCCGGGACTTTCTCCTACGAGCAGTACTTC.

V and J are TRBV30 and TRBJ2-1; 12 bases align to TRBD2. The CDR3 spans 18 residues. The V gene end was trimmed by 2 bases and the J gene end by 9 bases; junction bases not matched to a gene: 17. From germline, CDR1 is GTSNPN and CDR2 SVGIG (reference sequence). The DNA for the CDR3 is TGTGCCTGGAGTTCACCATACCGACTAGCGGGAGATCTGGGTGAGCAGTTCTTC. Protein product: CAWSSPYRLAGDLGEQFF.

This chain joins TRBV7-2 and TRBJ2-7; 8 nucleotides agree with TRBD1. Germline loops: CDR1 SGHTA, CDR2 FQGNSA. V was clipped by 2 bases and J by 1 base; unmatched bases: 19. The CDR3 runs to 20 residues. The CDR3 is CASSLYPRDTWTGFSYEQYF. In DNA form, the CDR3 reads TGTGCCAGCAGCTTATACCCCCGAGATACTTGGACAGGGTTTTCCTACGAGCAGTACTTC. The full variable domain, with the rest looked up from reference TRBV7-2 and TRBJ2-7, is GAGVSQSPSNKVTEKGKDVELRCDPISGHTALYWYRQSLGQGLEFLIYFQGNSAPDKSGLPSDRFSAERTGGSVSTLTIQRTQQEDSAVYLCASSLYPRDTWTGFSYEQYFGPGTRLTVT.

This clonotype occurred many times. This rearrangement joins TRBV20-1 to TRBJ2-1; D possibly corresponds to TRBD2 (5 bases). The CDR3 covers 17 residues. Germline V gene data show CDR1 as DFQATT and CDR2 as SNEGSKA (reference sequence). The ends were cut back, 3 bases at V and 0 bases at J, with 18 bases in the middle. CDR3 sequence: CSASPSGGLSSYNEQFF. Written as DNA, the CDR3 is TGCAGTGCTAGTCCCTCAGGCGGGTTGAGCTCCTACAATGAGCAGTTCTTC.

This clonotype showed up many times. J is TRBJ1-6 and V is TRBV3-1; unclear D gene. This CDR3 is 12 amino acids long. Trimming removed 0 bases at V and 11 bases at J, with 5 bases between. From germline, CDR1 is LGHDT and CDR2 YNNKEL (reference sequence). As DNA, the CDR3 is TGTGCCAGCAGCCAAGATTACCCACCCCTCCACTTT. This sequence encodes CASSQDYPPLHF.

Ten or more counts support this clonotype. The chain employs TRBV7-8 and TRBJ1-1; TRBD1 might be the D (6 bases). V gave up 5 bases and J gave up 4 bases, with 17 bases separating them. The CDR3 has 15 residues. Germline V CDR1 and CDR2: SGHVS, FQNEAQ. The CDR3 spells CASSQGGGVGTEAFF. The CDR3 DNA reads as TGTGCCAGCAGCCAAGGGGGGGGGGTAGGCACTGAAGCTTTCTTT.

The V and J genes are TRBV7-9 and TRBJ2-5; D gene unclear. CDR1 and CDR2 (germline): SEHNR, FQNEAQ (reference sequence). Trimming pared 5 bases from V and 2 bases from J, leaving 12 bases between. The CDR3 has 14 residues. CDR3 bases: TGTGCCAGCAGCCCTGTTGAGCGTCAAGAGACCCAGTACTTC. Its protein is CASSPVERQETQYF.

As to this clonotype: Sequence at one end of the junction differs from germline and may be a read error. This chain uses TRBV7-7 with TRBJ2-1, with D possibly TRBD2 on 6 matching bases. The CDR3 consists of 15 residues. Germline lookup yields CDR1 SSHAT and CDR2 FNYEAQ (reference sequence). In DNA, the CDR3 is TGTGCTAGCAGCTTAGCGGCGGGAAGTCCTTATGAGCAGTTCTTC. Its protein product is CASSLAAGSPYEQFF.

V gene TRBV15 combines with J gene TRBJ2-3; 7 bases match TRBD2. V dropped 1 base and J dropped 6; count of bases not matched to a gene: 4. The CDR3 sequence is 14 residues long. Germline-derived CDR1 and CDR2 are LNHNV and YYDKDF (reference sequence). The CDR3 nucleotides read TGTGCCACCAGCAGAGGCGGGAGTATGGATACGCAGTATTTT. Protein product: CATSRGGSMDTQYF.

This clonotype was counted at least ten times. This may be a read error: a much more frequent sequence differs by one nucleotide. CDR3 in amino acids: CASSQISRGLGYTF. DNA of the CDR3: TGTGCCAGCAGCCAAATAAGTCGGGGGCTTGGCTACACCTTC. The rearrangement links TRBV7-2 to TRBJ1-2; possibly TRBD1 for D (6 bases). CDR1 SGHTA and CDR2 FQGNSA come from the germline V gene. Trimming cost V 5 bases and J 7 bases, with 17 bases left between them. CDR3 length: 14 amino acids.

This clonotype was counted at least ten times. Here the CDR3 reads CASSRGGNLGSNQPQHF. The CDR3 bases are TGTGCCAGCAGCCGAGGGGGGAATCTGGGAAGCAATCAGCCCCAGCATTTT. This chain links TRBV5-8 with TRBJ1-5; a possible D gene is TRBD1 (6 bases). The CDR3 has 17 residues. CDR1 and CDR2 from the germline V gene are SGHTS and YDEGEE. Trimming shortened V by 4 bases and J by 1 base, and 18 bases separated the two germline ends.

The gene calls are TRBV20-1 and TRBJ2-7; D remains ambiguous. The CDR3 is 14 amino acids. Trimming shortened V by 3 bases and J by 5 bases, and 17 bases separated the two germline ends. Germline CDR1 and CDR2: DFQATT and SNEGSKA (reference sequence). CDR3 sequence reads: CSARGIDILDEQYF. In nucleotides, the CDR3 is TGCAGTGCTAGGGGAATAGACATCCTAGACGAGCAGTACTTC.

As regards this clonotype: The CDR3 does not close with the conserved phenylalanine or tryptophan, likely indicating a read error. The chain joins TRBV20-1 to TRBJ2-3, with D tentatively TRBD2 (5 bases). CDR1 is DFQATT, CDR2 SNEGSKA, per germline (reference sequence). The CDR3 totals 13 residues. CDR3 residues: CSGSGSGTDTQYL. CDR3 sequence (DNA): TGCAGCGGAAGCGGCTCCGGCACAGATACGCAGTATCTT.

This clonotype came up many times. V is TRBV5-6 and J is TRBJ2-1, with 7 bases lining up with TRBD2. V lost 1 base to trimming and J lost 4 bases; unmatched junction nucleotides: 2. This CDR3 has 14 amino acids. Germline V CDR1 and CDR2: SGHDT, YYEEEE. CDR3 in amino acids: CASSLPSGYNEQFF. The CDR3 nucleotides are TGTGCCAGCAGCTTGCCTAGCGGTTACAATGAGCAGTTCTTC. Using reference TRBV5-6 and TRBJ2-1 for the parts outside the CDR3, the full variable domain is DAGVTQSPTHLIKTRGQQVTLRCSPKSGHDTVSWYQQALGQGPQFIFQYYEEEERQRGNFPDRFSGHQFPNYSSELNVNALLLGDSALYLCASSLPSGYNEQFFGPGTRLTVL.

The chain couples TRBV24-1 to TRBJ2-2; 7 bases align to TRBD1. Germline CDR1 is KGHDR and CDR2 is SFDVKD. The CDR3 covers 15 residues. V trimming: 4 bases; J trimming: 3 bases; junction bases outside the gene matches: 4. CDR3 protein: CATSDWTGHTGELFF. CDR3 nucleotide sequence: TGTGCCACCAGTGACTGGACAGGCCACACCGGGGAGCTGTTTTTT.

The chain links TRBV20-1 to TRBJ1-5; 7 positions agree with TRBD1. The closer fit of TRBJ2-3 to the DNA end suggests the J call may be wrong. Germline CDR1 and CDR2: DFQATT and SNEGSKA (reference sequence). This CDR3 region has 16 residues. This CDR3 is CSARNNQGVSNQPQYF. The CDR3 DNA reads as TGCAGTGCTAGAAATAATCAGGGGGTCAGCAATCAGCCCCAGTATTTT.

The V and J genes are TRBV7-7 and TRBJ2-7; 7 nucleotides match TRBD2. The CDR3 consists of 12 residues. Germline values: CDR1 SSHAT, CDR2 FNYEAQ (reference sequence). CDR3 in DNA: TGTGCTCCCCGGGACTACTCCTACGAGCAGTACTTC. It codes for CAPRDYSYEQYF.

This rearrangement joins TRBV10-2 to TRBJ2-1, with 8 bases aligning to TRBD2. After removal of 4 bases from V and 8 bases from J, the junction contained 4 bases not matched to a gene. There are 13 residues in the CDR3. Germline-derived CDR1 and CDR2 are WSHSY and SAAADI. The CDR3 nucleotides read TGCGCCAGCAGTGGGACTAGCAGGGATGAGCAGTTCTTC. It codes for CASSGTSRDEQFF.